These 24 T cell receptor beta chains were all obtained from the same sample, sequenced in a study of cytomegalovirus exposure and HLA in healthy donors. Repertoires were generated with immunoSEQ multiplex PCR, while TCRdb's copy carries only in-frame clones and drops some. The sample carries fewer than 75,000 clones, roughly 95% recorded once. Material for sequencing was PBMCs. The receptors shown here come from a man aged 18 to 30 in good health and CMV-seronegative.

As DNA, the CDR3 is TGTGCCAGCAGGAACTCAGGGAACACTGAAGCTTTCTTT. Translation: CASRNSGNTEAFF. V usage is TRBV28 and J usage is TRBJ1-1; D unclear. V lost 6 bases and J lost 1, with 9 bases in between. Germline CDR1 MDHEN, CDR2 SYDVKM. The CDR3 consists of 13 residues.

The chain carries TRBV30 and TRBJ2-1, with 10 positions matching TRBD1. From germline, CDR1 is GTSNPN and CDR2 SVGIG (reference sequence). With V trimmed by 1 base and J by 2 bases, 2 bases remained unmatched. This CDR3 contains 15 residues. CDR3 coding DNA: TGTGCCTGGAGTGCCGGGACAGGGGCCTACAATGAGCAGTTCTTC. Encoded protein: CAWSAGTGAYNEQFF.

The rearrangement uses TRBV5-8 and TRBJ1-4; 8 bases agree with TRBD1. This CDR3 contains 15 residues. The germline V gene has CDR1 SGHTS and CDR2 YDEGEE. After removal of 7 bases from V and 8 bases from J, the junction contained 13 bases not matched to a gene. The CDR3 here is CASLISTGVHEKLFF. The CDR3 DNA reads as TGTGCCAGCCTAATATCGACAGGGGTTCACGAAAAACTGTTTTTT.

The chain combines TRBV19 with TRBJ1-5, with a weak D call TRBD1 (6 bases). The CDR3 runs 16 residues. Germline lookup yields CDR1 LNHDA and CDR2 SQIVND (reference sequence). The V and J ends lost 4 bases and 9 bases respectively, with 22 bases between them. For the CDR3, the DNA is TGTGCCAGTAGTACCAGACAGGAAACAAGGGATTGGCCCCAGCATTTT. This sequence encodes CASSTRQETRDWPQHF. The variable domain in full, completed from reference TRBV19 and TRBJ1-5, reads DGGITQSPKYLFRKEGQNVTLSCEQNLNHDAMYWYRQDPGQGLRLIYYSQIVNDFQKGDIAEGYSVSREKKESFPLTVTSAQKNPTAFYLCASSTRQETRDWPQHFGDGTRLSIL.

V is TRBV19 and J is TRBJ1-2; a weak D match, TRBD1 (5 bases). The V gene lost 9 bases and the J gene lost 4 bases, with 15 bases spanning the gap. The CDR3 consists of 13 residues. Germline V gene data show CDR1 as LNHDA and CDR2 as SQIVND (reference sequence). CDR3 sequence (DNA): TGTGCCAGCCTTTCCGGGGGAACCTATGGCTACACCTTC. Protein product: CASLSGGTYGYTF.

V usage is TRBV7-3 and J usage is TRBJ2-2, with TRBD1 as a possible D gene (6 bases). The CDR3 contains 13 residues. V dropped 3 bases and J dropped 6 bases, with 8 bases sitting between them. The germline V gene has CDR1 SGHTA and CDR2 FQGTGA. CDR3 loop: CASSLQGSGELFF. The CDR3 DNA sequence: TGTGCCAGCAGCTTGCAGGGGTCCGGGGAGCTGTTTTTT.

The chain is built from TRBV5-1 and TRBJ2-3, with TRBD1 matching over 11 bases. The CDR3 spans 14 residues. V shed 3 bases and J 4 bases; nucleotides not matched to a gene: 1. The germline V gene encodes CDR1 SGHRS and CDR2 YFSETQ. CDR3 nucleotides: TGCGCCAGCAGCTCGGGACAGGGGGCAGATACGCAGTATTTT. This translates into CASSSGQGADTQYF.

This rearrangement joins TRBV5-1 to TRBJ2-1; TRBD2 matches 9 bases. V was pared by 2 bases and J by 4 bases, with 7 bases of the junction left unmatched. CDR3 length: 16 amino acids. CDR1 is SGHRS, CDR2 YFSETQ, per germline. Here the CDR3 reads CASSLNERGEYNEQFF. The CDR3 DNA reads as TGCGCCAGCAGCTTAAACGAGCGGGGGGAGTACAATGAGCAGTTCTTC. The full variable domain, with the rest looked up from reference TRBV5-1 and TRBJ2-1, is KAGVTQTPRYLIKTRGQQVTLSCSPISGHRSVSWYQQTPGQGLQFLFEYFSETQRNKGNFPGRFSGRQFSNSRSEMNVSTLELGDSALYLCASSLNERGEYNEQFFGPGTRLTVL.

The chain uses TRBV7-3 and TRBJ2-7, with 7 positions matching TRBD1. After removal of 1 base from V and 5 bases from J, the junction contained 8 bases not matched to a gene. The CDR3 runs to 15 residues. From germline, CDR1 is SGHTA and CDR2 FQGTGA. The CDR3 loop reads CASSLRAGGMDEQYF. Here the CDR3 DNA reads TGTGCCAGCAGCTTAAGGGCAGGGGGAATGGACGAGCAGTACTTC. The full variable domain, completed using reference TRBV7-3 and TRBJ2-7, is GAGVSQTPSNKVTEKGKYVELRCDPISGHTALYWYRQSLGQGPEFLIYFQGTGAADDSGLPNDRFFAVRPEGSVSTLKIQRTERGDSAVYLCASSLRAGGMDEQYFGPGTRLTVT.

The chain recombines TRBV5-1 with TRBJ2-3; possibly TRBD2 for D (5 bases). Trimming stripped 2 bases from V and 4 bases from J, with 8 bases between. Germline V CDR1 and CDR2: SGHRS, YFSETQ. The CDR3 spans 13 residues. CDR3 nucleotides: TGCGCCAGCAGCTTATCCGGGGCAGATACGCAGTATTTT. The encoded protein is CASSLSGADTQYF.

This chain joins TRBV10-3 and TRBJ2-3; D perhaps matches TRBD1 (6 bases). V was trimmed by 6 bases and J by 0 bases, leaving 13 bases between them. The CDR3 loop spans 15 amino acids. Germline V gene lookup returns CDR1 ENHRY and CDR2 SYGVKD. The CDR3 here is CAIRETGTSTDTQYF. DNA of the CDR3: TGTGCCATCAGGGAAACCGGGACAAGCACAGATACGCAGTATTTT.

V gene TRBV27 combines with J gene TRBJ2-5, with TRBD2 identical over 16 bases. J was trimmed by 4 bases and V by 5 bases; bases with no gene match: 19. This CDR3 is built from 21 residues. Germline V lookup: CDR1 MNHEY, CDR2 SMNVEV (reference sequence). CDR3 protein: CASSPQVPGLAGGPFRETQYF. In DNA, the CDR3 is TGTGCCAGCAGTCCACAAGTCCCGGGACTAGCGGGGGGGCCTTTTCGAGAGACCCAGTACTTC.

The chain carries TRBV9 and TRBJ2-5, with 9 bases lining up with TRBD2. V dropped 0 bases and J dropped 3; count of bases not matched to a gene: 9. The CDR3 sequence is 17 residues long. Germline-derived CDR1 and CDR2 are SGDLS and YYNGEE. The DNA of the CDR3 is TGTGCCAGCAGCGTAGGATTTGGGACTAGCCGAGAAGAGACCCAGTACTTC. It is translated as CASSVGFGTSREETQYF.

Written as DNA, the CDR3 is TGCAGCGTTGAGATAAGTTTATGGGGCGACATGAACACTGAAGCTTTCTTT. It encodes CSVEISLWGDMNTEAFF. The V call is TRBV29-1, the J call TRBJ1-1, with D perhaps TRBD1 (5 bases). V shed 3 bases and J shed 0 bases, with 20 bases lying between them. Looked up from germline, CDR1 is SQVTM and CDR2 is ANQGSEA. The CDR3 is made up of 17 amino acids.

The chain joins TRBV27 to TRBJ1-2; perhaps TRBD1 as D (6 bases). Per germline, CDR1 MNHEY and CDR2 SMNVEV (reference sequence). The CDR3 is made up of 14 amino acids. Trimming removed 5 bases at V and 7 bases at J, with 17 bases between. CDR3 coding DNA: TGTGCCAGCAGTCACCTGCCAAGGGGGGGTGGCTACACCTTC. This gives the protein CASSHLPRGGGYTF.

The chain is built from TRBV28 and TRBJ2-3; the D gene is possibly TRBD2 (6 bases). Germline-derived CDR1 and CDR2 are MDHEN and SYDVKM. The CDR3 runs 13 residues. V lost 5 bases, J lost 2 bases, and 8 bases lay in between. The CDR3 reads CASSRTNTDTQYF. The CDR3 region has the DNA TGTGCCAGCAGTCGGACTAACACAGATACGCAGTATTTT.

This sequence joins TRBV7-9 and TRBJ1-2, with D hard to call. The CDR3 covers 14 residues. The V gene lost 9 bases and the J gene lost 7 bases, with 21 bases spanning the gap. In germline, CDR1 is SEHNR, CDR2 FQNEAQ (reference sequence). DNA for the CDR3: TGTGCCAGTTACGAGATCGGGTTGGAAAGTGGCTACACCTTC. Translating it yields CASYEIGLESGYTF.

This clone occurred once. The DNA for the CDR3 is TGTGCCAGCAGTGAATATGACGGGGTCAGCTTTGGCTACACCTTC. Translating it yields CASSEYDGVSFGYTF. V usage is TRBV25-1 and J usage is TRBJ1-2; D gene uncertain. Germline V CDR1 and CDR2: MGHDK, SYGVNS. CDR3 length equals 15 residues. The V gene lost 0 bases and the J gene lost 7 bases, with 15 bases spanning the gap.

The V call is TRBV2, the J call TRBJ1-3; TRBD1 agrees at 8 bases. The germline V gene encodes CDR1 SNHLY and CDR2 FYNNEI. V was pared by 10 bases and J by 1 base, with 9 bases of the junction left unmatched. CDR3 length equals 15 residues. The CDR3 DNA sequence: TGTGCCACTAGCCGGACAGGGAAATCTGGAAACACCATATATTTT. This encodes CATSRTGKSGNTIYF.

The V gene is TRBV28, the J gene TRBJ1-1; D remains ambiguous. This CDR3 has 13 amino acids. CDR1 MDHEN and CDR2 SYDVKM come from the germline V gene. Trimming shortened V by 7 bases and J by 1 base, and 10 bases separated the two germline ends. The CDR3 DNA is TGTGCCAGCACCGGGAGGACGAACACTGAAGCTTTCTTT. Protein: CASTGRTNTEAFF. Full variable domain (missing parts from reference TRBV28 and TRBJ1-1): DVKVTQSSRYLVKRTGEKVFLECVQDMDHENMFWYRQDPGLGLRLIYFSYDVKMKEKGDIPEGYSVSREKKERFSLILESASTNQTSMYLCASTGRTNTEAFFGQGTRLTVV.

The J gene is TRBJ1-1, the V gene TRBV27; D is possibly TRBD1 (5 bases). The CDR3 extends over 15 amino acids. The V gene lost 2 bases and the J gene lost 1 base, with 11 bases spanning the gap. Germline CDR1 is MNHEY and CDR2 is SMNVEV (reference sequence). CDR3 sequence reads: CASSLDRPQNTEAFF. The CDR3 region has the DNA TGTGCCAGCAGTTTAGACAGACCTCAGAACACTGAAGCTTTCTTT.

This chain's CDR3 is CAISDLDRGVSRYTF. The CDR3 nucleotides are TGTGCCATCAGTGACTTGGACAGGGGGGTTTCTCGGTACACCTTC. J is TRBJ1-2 and V is TRBV10-3; 10 nucleotides match TRBD1. The ends lost 3 bases at V and 11 bases at J; junction bases unmatched: 12. The CDR3 sequence is 15 residues long. From germline, CDR1 is ENHRY and CDR2 SYGVKD.

The chain has TRBV9 and TRBJ1-6, with 7 bases matching TRBD1. Germline lookup yields CDR1 SGDLS and CDR2 YYNGEE. With V trimmed by 1 base and J by 5 bases, 6 bases remained unmatched. The CDR3 has 16 residues. The CDR3 nucleotides read TGTGCCAGCAGCGTATCCACAGGGGCCAATAATTCACCCCTCCACTTT. The encoded protein is CASSVSTGANNSPLHF. Based on the CDR3 plus reference TRBV9 and TRBJ1-6, the full variable domain is DSGVTQTPKHLITATGQRVTLRCSPRSGDLSVYWYQQSLDQGLQFLIQYYNGEERAKGNILERFSAQQFPDLHSELNLSSLELGDSALYFCASSVSTGANNSPLHFGNGTRLTVT.

The gene calls are TRBV6-1 and TRBJ1-1; no clear D. Germline values: CDR1 MNHNS, CDR2 SASEGT. Trimming left V 3 bases short and J 4 bases short, with 6 bases between. CDR3 length: 12 residues. The CDR3 loop reads CASSEPGTEAFF. The CDR3, as DNA: TGTGCCAGCAGTGAGCCGGGCACTGAAGCTTTCTTT.